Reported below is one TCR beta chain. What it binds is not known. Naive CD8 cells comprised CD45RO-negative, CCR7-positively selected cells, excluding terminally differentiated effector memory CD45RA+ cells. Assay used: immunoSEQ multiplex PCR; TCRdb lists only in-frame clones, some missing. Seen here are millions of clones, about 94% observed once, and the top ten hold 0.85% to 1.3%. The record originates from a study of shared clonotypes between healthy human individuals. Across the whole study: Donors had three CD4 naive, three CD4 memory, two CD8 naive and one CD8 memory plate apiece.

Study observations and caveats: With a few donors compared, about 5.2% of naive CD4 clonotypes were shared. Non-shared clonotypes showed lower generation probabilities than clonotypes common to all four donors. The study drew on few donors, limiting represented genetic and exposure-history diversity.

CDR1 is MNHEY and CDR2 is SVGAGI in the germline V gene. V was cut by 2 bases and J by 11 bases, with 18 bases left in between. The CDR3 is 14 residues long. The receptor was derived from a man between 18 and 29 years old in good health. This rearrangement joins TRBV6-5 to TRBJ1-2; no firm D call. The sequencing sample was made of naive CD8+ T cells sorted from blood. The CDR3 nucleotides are TGTGCCAGCAGTTACGGTTCTCCCCCAATCTTATACACCTTC. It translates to CASSYGSPPILYTF.